These 11 T cell receptor beta chains came from one sample sequenced in a study of blood T cells in healthy people across ages. A second PCR of about 7 to 12 cycles used a sample-barcoded 5' primer and a J-beta primer mix. MiXCR, applied by TCRdb to the 5' RACE reads, yields one record per CDR3 protein. Among 920,000 or so distinct CDR3 sequences, 40% to 55% were seen once, and the ten largest hold 15% to 20%. The sequenced sample was blood. Receptors were obtained from a woman aged 55-69 years in good health.

V usage is TRBV7-9 and J usage is TRBJ1-1; D possibly corresponds to TRBD1 (6 bases). Trimming removed 6 bases at V and 6 bases at J, with 17 bases between. The CDR3 spans 14 residues. The germline gives CDR1 SEHNR, CDR2 FQNEAQ (reference sequence). The CDR3 DNA is TGTGCCAGCAGTCCAATCAGGGGATGGGCTGAAGCTTTCTTT. It encodes CASSPIRGWAEAFF.

Regarding this clonotype: A much larger clone differs by one base, so this may be a read error. V usage is TRBV12-3 or TRBV12-4 and J usage is TRBJ2-7; 8 bases line up with TRBD1. This CDR3 has 14 amino acids. V lost 7 bases to trimming and J lost 2 bases; unmatched junction nucleotides: 7. CDR3 sequence reads: CASITDRATYEQYF. The CDR3 region has the DNA TGTGCCAGCATTACGGACAGGGCGACCTACGAGCAGTACTTC.

This clonotype came up a few times. The chain uses TRBV6-2 or TRBV6-3 and TRBJ2-7; the match to TRBD2 covers 7 bases. The end of the DNA aligns better with TRBJ2-5, so the J call may be wrong. The CDR3 has 16 residues. Germline CDR1 is MNHEY and CDR2 is SVGEGT. Here the CDR3 reads CASSLTPGLRKETQYF. The CDR3 nucleotides read TGTGCCAGCAGCCTCACCCCGGGACTAAGAAAAGAGACCCAGTACTTC.

The chain is built from TRBV23-1 and TRBJ2-7, with a possible D match to TRBD2 (5 bases). TRBV23-1 has ORF status, its function being uncertain. Between the trimmed V and J ends, which lost 7 bases and 4 bases, there was a span of 20 bases. The CDR3 length is 15 residues. In DNA form, the CDR3 reads TGCGCCAGCACCCCAGTCCGGGAAGTACCGTACGAGCAGTACTTC. This codes for CASTPVREVPYEQYF.

This clonotype was found a few times. The chain uses TRBV28 and TRBJ2-1; TRBD1 matches 9 bases. Judging by the DNA end, TRBJ2-7 fits better; the J call may be wrong. Germline V gives CDR1 MDHEN, CDR2 SYDVKM. The CDR3 spans 14 residues. The DNA of the CDR3 is TGTGCCAGCAGCACACAGGGGGCGGGTTACGAGCAGTACTTC. This translates into CASSTQGAGYEQYF.

Concerning this clonotype: At one end the junction does not follow the germline gene, possibly because of a read error. The CDR3 protein is CASDPGQGNQPLHF. DNA of the CDR3: TGCGCCAGCGACCCGGGCCAGGGAAATCAGCCCCTGCATTTT. This sequence joins TRBV10-2 and TRBJ1-5; perhaps TRBD1 as D (5 bases). This CDR3 has 14 residues. The germline V gene encodes CDR1 WSHSY and CDR2 SAAADI.

This clonotype showed up many times. The J gene is TRBJ2-1, the V gene TRBV20-1; 8 bases are a match to TRBD2. Germline CDR1 and CDR2: DFQATT and SNEGSKA (reference sequence). Germline trimming cut 6 bases from V and 6 bases from J; bases unmatched to any gene: 4. The CDR3 consists of 12 residues. This CDR3 reads CSATGTSNEQFF. The CDR3 nucleotides read TGCAGTGCAACCGGGACTAGCAATGAGCAGTTCTTC.

V usage is TRBV2 and J usage is TRBJ1-2, with TRBD1 identical over 7 bases. There are 14 residues in the CDR3. V was pared by 2 bases and J by 7 bases, with 7 bases of the junction left unmatched. Germline-derived CDR1 and CDR2 are SNHLY and FYNNEI. The CDR3 DNA reads as TGTGCCAGCAGTGAAACAGGGGACGTGGGTGGCTACACCTTC. Translation gives CASSETGDVGGYTF.

This clonotype has only a few counts. The chain is built from TRBV12-3 or TRBV12-4 and TRBJ2-7; 9 bases agree with TRBD2. The junction had 5 bases not matched to a gene; V was cut back by 3 bases and J by 2 bases. The CDR3 has 15 residues. The CDR3 reads CASSFSGGRAYEQYF. DNA for the CDR3: TGTGCCAGCAGTTTTTCAGGCGGGAGGGCCTACGAGCAGTACTTC.

CDR3 sequence reads: CASSLGPLAGVGTDTQYF. The CDR3 bases are TGTGCCAGCAGCTTAGGTCCCCTAGCGGGAGTTGGGACAGATACGCAGTATTTT. This chain joins TRBV7-2 and TRBJ2-3; 10 bases fit TRBD2. Germline V gene lookup returns CDR1 SGHTA and CDR2 FQGNSA. This CDR3 is 18 amino acids long. Trimming took 1 base from V and 3 from J; bases not matched to a gene: 10. The whole variable domain, remainder taken from reference TRBV7-2 and TRBJ2-3, is GAGVSQSPSNKVTEKGKDVELRCDPISGHTALYWYRQSLGQGLEFLIYFQGNSAPDKSGLPSDRFSAERTGGSVSTLTIQRTQQEDSAVYLCASSLGPLAGVGTDTQYFGPGTRLTVL.

This clonotype appeared a few times. The chain couples TRBV5-5 to TRBJ2-1; D assignment may be TRBD1 or TRBD2 (5 bases each). The germline V and J ends were trimmed by 1 base and 8 bases, with 19 bases remaining between them. This CDR3 spans 16 amino acids. Germline V CDR1 and CDR2: SGHKS, YYEKEE (reference sequence). This chain's CDR3 is CASSLFTGALFHEQFF. The CDR3 nucleotides read TGTGCCAGCAGCTTGTTTACCGGGGCCCTCTTCCATGAGCAGTTCTTC. Variable domain in full (rest from reference TRBV5-5 and TRBJ2-1): DAGVTQSPTHLIKTRGQQVTLRCSPISGHKSVSWYQQVLGQGPQFIFQYYEKEERGRGNFPDRFSARQFPNYSSELNVNALLLGDSALYLCASSLFTGALFHEQFFGPGTRLTVL.